These 28 T cell receptor beta chains were all obtained from the same sample, sequenced in a study of T cells in localized non-small cell lung cancer (dated by TCRdb to 2018 to 2020). The library was prepared using the immunoSEQ multiplex PCR assay. Imported from immuneACCESS, the table was reduced by TCRdb to in-frame sequences with V and J called. These copies leave out some clones; in studies compared against another copy, an unresolved V gene accounts for under half, and the cause of the remainder is not known. The sample includes over a thousand clones, with 30% to 35% observed a single time. The ten biggest clones cover approximately 26% of the sample. Sequencing used normal lung tissue next to the tumor, obtained before any cancer treatment. The source of these receptors is a female donor at least 60 years old with stage II lung adenocarcinoma.

The table lists this clone with a few counts. The rearrangement uses TRBV23-1 and TRBJ1-2, with D hard to call. TRBV23-1 is known as an ORF, though its function is uncertain. The V and J ends lost 6 bases and 4 bases respectively, with 12 bases between them. CDR3 size: 13 residues. For the CDR3, the DNA is TGCGCCAGCAGCTTGGCCATGGCCTATGGCTACACCTTC. Translation gives CASSLAMAYGYTF.

This clone was seen a single time. The chain employs TRBV19 and TRBJ1-1; maybe TRBD1 (6 bases). Germline V CDR1 and CDR2: LNHDA, SQIVND (reference sequence). CDR3 length equals 15 residues. The germline V and J ends were trimmed by 5 bases and 2 bases, with 15 bases remaining between them. The CDR3 reads CASSPSGTYNTEAFF. The CDR3 DNA reads as TGTGCCAGTAGTCCTTCCGGGACATATAACACTGAAGCTTTCTTT.

The rearrangement joins TRBV18 to TRBJ1-3; no definite D call. The germline V gene encodes CDR1 KGHSH and CDR2 LQKENI. The CDR3 sequence is 16 residues long. V was cut by 4 bases and J by 4 bases, with 17 bases left in between. CDR3 residues: CASSQVHLFSGNTIYF. CDR3 nucleotide sequence: TGTGCCAGCTCACAGGTCCACCTATTTTCAGGAAACACCATATATTTT.

With regard to this clone: A junction boundary mismatches the germline segment, possibly from a read error. V is TRBV5-1 and J is TRBJ2-1; 7 bases agree with TRBD2. The CDR3 totals 16 residues. Germline V gene data show CDR1 as SGHRS and CDR2 as YFSETQ. The CDR3 reads CASSLGLAASYNEQFF. CDR3 bases: TGCGCCAGCAGCTTAGGGCTAGCGGCCTCCTAYAATGAGCAGTTCTTC.

This chain connects TRBV9 to TRBJ2-3, with 7 bases lining up with TRBD2. Looked up from germline, CDR1 is SGDLS and CDR2 is YYNGEE. J lost 1 base, V lost 0 bases, and 5 bases had no gene match. The CDR3 covers 16 residues. CDR3 in DNA: TGTGCCAGCAGCGTAGGGAGCGGGGTGGGCACAGATACGCAGTATTTT. Its translation: CASSVGSGVGTDTQYF.

The sample holds one count of this clone. The V call is TRBV30, the J call TRBJ2-1; 10 bases match TRBD2. The CDR3 consists of 11 residues. V trimming: 5 bases; J trimming: 14 bases; junction bases outside the gene matches: 6. CDR1 is GTSNPN and CDR2 is SVGIG in the germline V gene (reference sequence). Here the CDR3 DNA reads TGTGCCTGGTCAGCGGGAGGGCCGAAGTTCTTC. This codes for CAWSAGGPKFF. The full variable domain, completed using reference TRBV30 and TRBJ2-1, is SQTIHQWPATLVQPVGSPLSLECTVEGTSNPNLYWYRQAAGRGLQLLFYSVGIGQISSEVPQNLSASRPQDRQFILSSKKLLLSDSGFYLCAWSAGGPKFFGPGTRLTVL.

The chain links TRBV28 to TRBJ2-1; 8 nucleotides line up with TRBD2. The CDR3 totals 14 residues. The germline gives CDR1 MDHEN, CDR2 SYDVKM. The trim removed 6 bases at V and 6 bases at J, leaving 7 bases unmatched. DNA for the CDR3: TGTGCCAGCAGGACTAGTGCGGGGGGCAATGAGCAGTTCTTC. This gives the protein CASRTSAGGNEQFF. Based on the CDR3 plus reference TRBV28 and TRBJ2-1, the full variable domain is DVKVTQSSRYLVKRTGEKVFLECVQDMDHENMFWYRQDPGLGLRLIYFSYDVKMKEKGDIPEGYSVSREKKERFSLILESASTNQTSMYLCASRTSAGGNEQFFGPGTRLTVL.

The V gene is TRBV1, the J gene TRBJ2-3; the D call TRBD1 from the table was never checked on the DNA. TRBV1 is noted as a pseudogene. This CDR3 has 15 amino acids. The CDR3 reads CASSQEPGSTDTQYF. The CDR3, as DNA: TGCGCCAGCAGCCAAGAGCCAGGGAGCACAGATACGCAGTATTTT.

This clone rates as medium-sized (0.01 to 0.1%). The chain links TRBV6-8 to TRBJ1-1; 8 bases match TRBD1. V lost 2 bases, J lost 11 bases, and 7 bases stayed unmatched. This CDR3 comprises 13 residues. The germline V gene encodes CDR1 MNHGY and CDR2 SAAAGT. The chain's CDR3 is CASSYTYRTGAFF. Here the CDR3 DNA reads TGTGCCAGCAGTTACACCTACAGGACAGGGGCTTTCTTT.

Relative to its sample, this clone is large. The chain recombines TRBV11-3 with TRBJ1-6; 7 nucleotides align to TRBD1. The CDR3 is made up of 15 amino acids. Looked up from germline, CDR1 is SGHNT and CDR2 is YENEEA. J gave up 8 bases and V 3 bases, and 7 bases lay outside the gene matches. The CDR3 loop is CASSLATGVDSPLHF. The CDR3, as DNA: TGTGCCAGCAGCTTGGCCACAGGGGTTGATTCACCCCTCCACTTT. Variable domain in full (rest from reference TRBV11-3 and TRBJ1-6): EAGVVQSPRYKIIEKKQPVAFWCNPISGHNTLYWYLQNLGQGPELLIRYENEEAVDDSQLPKDRFSAERLKGVDSTLKIQPAELGDSAVYLCASSLATGVDSPLHFGNGTRLTVT.

This clone came up a few times. The chain carries TRBV9 and TRBJ1-5, with a tentative D call TRBD1 (6 bases). The CDR3 is 17 amino acids. Germline V gene data show CDR1 as SGDLS and CDR2 as YYNGEE. Trimming cost V 3 bases and J 5 bases, with 21 bases left between them. The CDR3 is CASSAGTSGFGDQPQHF. In DNA, the CDR3 is TGTGCCAGCAGCGCGGGGACAAGCGGGTTCGGGGATCAGCCCCAGCATTTT.

The chain uses TRBV10-3 and TRBJ2-3; D might be TRBD2 (5 bases). CDR1 is ENHRY and CDR2 is SYGVKD in the germline V gene. The ends were cut back, 6 bases at V and 2 bases at J, with 12 bases in the middle. This CDR3 is built from 14 residues. The CDR3 is CAIRGEGFTDTQYF. CDR3 nucleotides: TGTGCCATCAGGGGAGAAGGGTTCACAGATACGCAGTATTTT.

The chain couples TRBV6-8 to TRBJ2-1, with 7 positions matching TRBD1. CDR3 size: 14 residues. V lost 4 bases to trimming and J lost 5 bases; unmatched junction nucleotides: 5. Germline values: CDR1 MNHGY, CDR2 SAAAGT. Written as DNA, the CDR3 is TGTGCCAGCAGTTCGAGGACAGGAAACAATGAGCAGTTCTTC. This gives the protein CASSSRTGNNEQFF.

V gene TRBV11-3 combines with J gene TRBJ1-4; D uncertain. Germline V lookup: CDR1 SGHNT, CDR2 YENEEA. V dropped 5 bases and J dropped 3 bases, with 13 bases sitting between them. CDR3 size: 15 residues. CDR3 sequence reads: CASSTYKEANEKLFF. As DNA, the CDR3 is TGTGCCAGCAGCACCTACAAGGAAGCTAATGAAAAACTGTTTTTT.

The rearrangement links TRBV19 to TRBJ1-5, with 9 nucleotides matching TRBD1. With V trimmed by 3 bases and J by 7 bases, 7 bases remained unmatched. The CDR3 spans 15 residues. CDR1 is LNHDA, CDR2 SQIVND, per germline (reference sequence). In DNA, the CDR3 is TGTGCCAGTAGTATCACAGGGGGCGCAGGACAGCCCCAGCATTTT. Encoded protein: CASSITGGAGQPQHF. Full variable domain (rest looked up from reference TRBV19 and TRBJ1-5): DGGITQSPKYLFRKEGQNVTLSCEQNLNHDAMYWYRQDPGQGLRLIYYSQIVNDFQKGDIAEGYSVSREKKESFPLTVTSAQKNPTAFYLCASSITGGAGQPQHFGDGTRLSIL.

V gene TRBV30 combines with J gene TRBJ1-1, with D possibly being TRBD1 (5 bases). V lost 2 bases, J lost 1 base, and 8 bases lay in between. The V gene's germline CDR1 is GTSNPN and CDR2 SVGIG (reference sequence). The CDR3 runs 13 residues. DNA for the CDR3: TGTGCCTGGAGTCTACAGGAGAACACTGAAGCTTTCTTT. Protein product: CAWSLQENTEAFF.

This clone ranks as large (0.1 to 1%). At one end the junction does not follow the germline gene, possibly because of a read error. The chain joins TRBV6-8 to TRBJ2-2; 12 positions match TRBD2. The CDR3 runs 14 residues. Germline lookup yields CDR1 MNHGY and CDR2 SAAAGT. The CDR3: CAISASGGDRELFF. CDR3 sequence (DNA): TGTGCCATCAGTGCTAGCGGGGGGGACAGGGAGCTGTTTTTT.

By share, this clone counts as large. The V gene is TRBV6-8, the J gene TRBJ2-1, with 10 bases identical to TRBD1. This CDR3 has 16 residues. CDR1 and CDR2 from the germline V gene are MNHGY and SAAAGT. Losses at the gene ends were 0 bases for V and 9 bases for J; bases not matched to a gene: 8. This CDR3 reads CASSYSSGTGEGEQFF. CDR3 coding DNA: TGTGCCAGCAGTTACTCCTCCGGGACAGGGGAGGGTGAGCAGTTCTTC.

This chain uses TRBV11-3 with TRBJ2-1; the D gene could be TRBD1 or TRBD2 (5 bases each). Germline lookup yields CDR1 SGHNT and CDR2 YENEEA. This CDR3 is built from 15 residues. Trimming pared 3 bases from V and 3 bases from J, leaving 12 bases between. The CDR3 sequence is CASSFGTGNYNEQFF. The CDR3 DNA follows: TGTGCCAGCAGCTTCGGGACGGGCAACTACAATGAGCAGTTCTTC.

This clone ranks as hyperexpanded (1% or more). The chain couples TRBV9 to TRBJ1-1, with TRBD1 as a possible D gene (5 bases). The V gene's germline CDR1 is SGDLS and CDR2 YYNGEE. The CDR3 runs to 15 residues. V lost 3 bases and J lost 4, with 16 bases in between. For the CDR3, the DNA is TGTGCCAGCAGCGGAACAACAGGATTACCCACTGAAGCTTTCTTT. Its translation is CASSGTTGLPTEAFF. Full variable domain (outside the CDR3, taken from reference TRBV9 and TRBJ1-1): DSGVTQTPKHLITATGQRVTLRCSPRSGDLSVYWYQQSLDQGLQFLIQYYNGEERAKGNILERFSAQQFPDLHSELNLSSLELGDSALYFCASSGTTGLPTEAFFGQGTRLTVV.

This clone was counted between two and nine times. V and J are TRBV18 and TRBJ2-7, with 11 bases lining up with TRBD2. V lost 3 bases and J lost 4; bases outside the gene matches: 5. CDR1 KGHSH and CDR2 LQKENI come from the germline V gene. This CDR3 has 15 residues. This CDR3 reads CASSPPGLAEYEQYF. CDR3 DNA: TGTGCCAGCTCACCCCCGGGACTAGCGGAATACGAGCAGTACTTC.

This sequence joins TRBV29-1 and TRBJ2-1; TRBD2 matches at 7 bases. Germline trimming cut 1 base from V and 9 bases from J; bases unmatched to any gene: 6. CDR1 and CDR2 (germline): SQVTM, ANQGSEA. This CDR3 region has 13 residues. The CDR3 loop reads CSVEGTSFIEQFF. The CDR3 DNA is TGCAGCGTTGAAGGGACTAGTTTTATTGAGCAGTTCTTC.

This clone is large in the sample. The chain has TRBV15 and TRBJ2-3; 9 positions match TRBD2. Per the germline V gene, CDR1 is LNHNV and CDR2 is YYDKDF (reference sequence). This CDR3 has 15 residues. V was pared by 3 bases and J by 0 bases, with 1 base of the junction left unmatched. The CDR3 sequence is CATSSSGGSTDTQYF. Written as DNA, the CDR3 is TGTGCCACCAGCAGTAGCGGGGGAAGCACAGATACGCAGTATTTT.

By share, this clone counts as medium-sized. The chain is built from TRBV11-3 and TRBJ2-5, with TRBD1 as a possible D gene (5 bases). The germline gives CDR1 SGHNT, CDR2 YENEEA. The CDR3 has 14 residues. Trimming took 4 bases from V and 1 from J, leaving 10 bases between them. The CDR3 DNA is TGTGCCAGCAGCTCCAGGGTGGGCCAAGAGACCCAGTACTTC. This translates into CASSSRVGQETQYF.

This clone occurred a few times. The rearrangement uses TRBV6-8 and TRBJ2-1; 8 nucleotides align to TRBD2. The ends lost 0 bases at V and 6 bases at J; junction bases unmatched: 7. Per germline, CDR1 MNHGY and CDR2 SAAAGT. The length of the CDR3 is 16 residues. Here the CDR3 reads CASSYSSSGIRNEQFF. The CDR3 DNA reads TGTGCCAGCAGTTACTCGAGTAGCGGGATTCGCAATGAGCAGTTCTTC.

This clone turned up a few times. The CDR3 coding sequence is TGTGCCAGCAGTGACGGGACTAGCTCCTACAATGAGCAGTTCTTC. Translation gives CASSDGTSSYNEQFF. The V gene is TRBV6-8, the J gene TRBJ2-1, with TRBD2 matching 8 bases. Looked up from germline, CDR1 is MNHGY and CDR2 is SAAAGT. CDR3 size: 15 residues. V lost 5 bases, J lost 0 bases, and 3 bases stayed unmatched.

The chain uses TRBV18 and TRBJ1-1, with 11 nucleotides matching TRBD1. V was clipped by 3 bases and J by 4 bases; unmatched bases: 10. The CDR3 consists of 17 residues. Germline V gene sequence: CDR1 KGHSH, CDR2 LQKENI. The CDR3 nucleotides are TGTGCCAGCTCACCGTCCCGGGACAGGGGGTTTGGCACTGAAGCTTTCTTT. Protein: CASSPSRDRGFGTEAFF.

This clone was counted a few times. This rearrangement joins TRBV11-3 to TRBJ2-1, with D possibly being TRBD1 (6 bases). The CDR3 runs to 15 residues. Per the germline V gene, CDR1 is SGHNT and CDR2 is YENEEA. Trimming took 5 bases from V and 2 from J, leaving 13 bases between them. CDR3 sequence: CASSKDRTTYNEQFF. The CDR3 DNA sequence: TGTGCCAGCAGCAAAGACAGGACCACCTACAATGAGCAGTTCTTC.